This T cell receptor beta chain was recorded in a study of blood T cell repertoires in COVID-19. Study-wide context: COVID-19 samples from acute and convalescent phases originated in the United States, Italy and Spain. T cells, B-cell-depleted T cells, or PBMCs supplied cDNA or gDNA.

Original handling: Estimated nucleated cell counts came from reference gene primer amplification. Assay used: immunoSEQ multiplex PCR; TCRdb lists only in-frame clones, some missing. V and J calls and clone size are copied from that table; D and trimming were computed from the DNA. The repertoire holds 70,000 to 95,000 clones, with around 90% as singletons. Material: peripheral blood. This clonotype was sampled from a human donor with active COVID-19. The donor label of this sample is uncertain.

As DNA, the CDR3 is TGTGCCACCAGTGATTTGCAGTCGACAGGAGACAATGAGCAGTTCTTC. It codes for CATSDLQSTGDNEQFF. The J gene is TRBJ2-1, the V gene TRBV24-1, with a tentative D call TRBD1 (6 bases). Germline-derived CDR1 and CDR2 are KGHDR and SFDVKD. Trimming shortened V by 0 bases and J by 5 bases, and 13 bases separated the two germline ends. The CDR3 loop spans 16 amino acids.